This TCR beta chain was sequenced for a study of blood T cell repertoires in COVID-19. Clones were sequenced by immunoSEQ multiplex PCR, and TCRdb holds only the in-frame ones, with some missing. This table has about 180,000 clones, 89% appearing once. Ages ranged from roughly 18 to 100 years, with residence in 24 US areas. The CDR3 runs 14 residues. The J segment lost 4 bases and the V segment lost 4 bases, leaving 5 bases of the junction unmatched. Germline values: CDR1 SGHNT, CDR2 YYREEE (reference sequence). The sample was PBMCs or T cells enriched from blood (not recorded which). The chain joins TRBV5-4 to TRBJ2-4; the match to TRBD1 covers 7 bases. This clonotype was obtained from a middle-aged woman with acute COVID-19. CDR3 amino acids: CASSEGTVKNIQYF. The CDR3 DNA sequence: TGTGCCAGCAGCGAGGGGACAGTGAAAAACATTCAGTACTTC.